A selection of T cell receptor beta chains follows, all from one sample in a study of T cell repertoires in cytomegalovirus infection. No antigen is known for these receptors. From the reads, TCRdb called clonotypes with MiXCR, one entry per CDR3 protein. The sample has some 560,000 distinct CDR3 sequences, approximately 40% seen once. The sequencing used cultured PBMCs, collected from culture after CMV antigen stimulation. All receptors derive from a human donor in good health (CMV status not recorded). Some clones in this sample may be carry-over from other donors' samples. Each CDR3 is given with its conserved first and last residue. The D gene is left open where the match is weak.

D,V,J,CDR3
TRBD1,TRBV7-9,TRBJ1-6,CASSNGQATNSPLHF
NA,TRBV6-8,TRBJ2-4,CASRSVGEGDIQYF
NA,TRBV28,TRBJ1-2,CASSLSVDYGYTF
NA,TRBV7-2,TRBJ1-5,CASSLDPPHQPQHF
TRBD1,TRBV10-3,TRBJ1-6,CAISGTVDSPLHF
NA,TRBV7-4,TRBJ1-2,CASSLGSGDLGGYTF
TRBD2,TRBV18,TRBJ2-5,CASSPLGTSVEETQYF
NA,TRBV2,TRBJ2-5,CASIRDRGETQYF
NA,TRBV14,TRBJ1-1,CASSQVPPFEAFF
TRBD2,TRBV2,TRBJ2-1,CASMATGTSDFF
TRBD1,TRBV4-1,TRBJ2-7,CASSLRTGGFYEQYF
TRBD2,TRBV5-4,TRBJ2-1,CASSLGLAGISTYNEQFF
NA,TRBV27,TRBJ2-7,CASSSRGTSSYEQYF
NA,TRBV28,TRBJ2-3,CASSSLAGLSVFPTQYF